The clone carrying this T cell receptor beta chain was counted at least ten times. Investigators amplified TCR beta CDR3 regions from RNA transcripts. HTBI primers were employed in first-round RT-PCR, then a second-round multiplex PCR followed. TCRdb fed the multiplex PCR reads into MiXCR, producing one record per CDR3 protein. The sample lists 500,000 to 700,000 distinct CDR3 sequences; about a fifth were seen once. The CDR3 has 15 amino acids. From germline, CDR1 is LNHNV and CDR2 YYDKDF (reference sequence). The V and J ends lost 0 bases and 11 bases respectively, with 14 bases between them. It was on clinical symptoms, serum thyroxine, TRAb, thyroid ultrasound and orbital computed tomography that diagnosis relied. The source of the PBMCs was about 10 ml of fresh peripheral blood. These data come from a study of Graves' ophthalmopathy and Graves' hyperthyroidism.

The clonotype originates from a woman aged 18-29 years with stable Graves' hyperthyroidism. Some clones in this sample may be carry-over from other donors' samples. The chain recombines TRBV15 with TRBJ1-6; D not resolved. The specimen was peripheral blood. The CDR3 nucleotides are TGTGCCACCAGCAGAGATCTTGCCGCTGTAACACCCCTCCACTTT. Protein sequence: CATSRDLAAVTPLHF.